One and the same sample provided the 29 T cell receptor beta chains below, sequenced in a study of shared clonotypes between healthy human individuals. TCRdb's copy holds only in-frame clones and misses some; the assay was immunoSEQ multiplex PCR. The sample gives about 500,000 clones, approximately 77% of which show up once; approximately 12% is in the top ten. Sequencing was carried out using PBMCs. Receptor source: a woman aged 40-49 years in good health. Some clones in this sample may be carry-over from other donors' samples.

The chain joins TRBV10-3 to TRBJ2-7; 7 bases line up with TRBD1. The J segment lost 1 base and the V segment lost 0 bases, leaving 6 bases of the junction unmatched. CDR1 and CDR2 from the germline V gene are ENHRY and SYGVKD. The length of the CDR3 is 16 residues. The CDR3 coding sequence is TGTGCCATCAGTGAGTCTCAGGACAGGTTTTCCTACGAGCAGTACTTC. It specifies CAISESQDRFSYEQYF.

This chain links TRBV29-1 with TRBJ2-1; D is possibly TRBD2 (6 bases). V lost 6 bases and J lost 1, with 13 bases in between. The CDR3 is made up of 14 amino acids. The germline gives CDR1 SQVTM, CDR2 ANQGSEA. CDR3 coding DNA: TGCAGCGTCCACGCCGCGGGGTCCTACAATGAGCAGTTCTTC. Encoded protein: CSVHAAGSYNEQFF.

Of note for this clone: A much larger clonotype is one base distant, so this may be a read error. The V call is TRBV19, the J call TRBJ1-2; TRBD1 matches 7 bases. From germline, CDR1 is LNHDA and CDR2 SQIVND (reference sequence). The CDR3 is 15 amino acids. The CDR3 region has the DNA TGTGCCGGTAGTATAGATCGAAGGGGGCTGTTGGGCTACACCTTC. This encodes CAGSIDRRGLLGYTF.

The gene calls are TRBV19 and TRBJ1-1; D not resolved. Germline CDR1 is LNHDA and CDR2 is SQIVND (reference sequence). This CDR3 spans 12 amino acids. V gave up 7 bases and J gave up 2 bases, with 8 bases separating them. CDR3 protein: CASTGINTEAFF. CDR3 nucleotides: TGTGCCAGTACTGGAATCAACACTGAAGCTTTCTTT.

This CDR3 is CASSQLQGAYEKLFF. The CDR3 DNA reads TGCGCCAGCAGCCAATTGCAGGGGGCGTATGAAAAACTGTTTTTT. The chain joins TRBV4-1 to TRBJ1-4; 8 bases agree with TRBD1. The V gene end was trimmed by 2 bases and the J gene end by 6 bases; junction bases not matched to a gene: 5. Per germline, CDR1 MGHRA and CDR2 YSYEKL. This CDR3 spans 15 amino acids.

This clone was recorded only once. The J gene is TRBJ1-2, the V gene TRBV18; TRBD1 aligns across 7 bases. The CDR3 is 15 residues long. V lost 3 bases to trimming and J lost 8 bases; unmatched junction nucleotides: 12. Looked up from germline, CDR1 is KGHSH and CDR2 is LQKENI. CDR3 loop: CASSPGTDPNSGYTF. The CDR3 DNA sequence: TGTGCCAGCTCACCGGGGACAGACCCTAACTCAGGCTACACCTTC.

This clone turned up a few times. J is TRBJ1-2 and V is TRBV7-2, with TRBD1 identical over 9 bases. V was pared by 1 base and J by 4 bases, with 7 bases of the junction left unmatched. The germline V gene has CDR1 SGHTA and CDR2 FQGNSA. The CDR3 covers 16 residues. The CDR3 coding sequence is TGTGCCAGCAGCTTAGGGGGAGGACAGGGGATCTATGGCTACACCTTC. This codes for CASSLGGGQGIYGYTF.

The chain uses TRBV4-2 and TRBJ2-5; 10 bases match TRBD2. The length of the CDR3 is 18 residues. CDR1 is LGHNA and CDR2 is YNFKEQ in the germline V gene. Trimming removed 1 base from V and 4 bases from J; junction bases left unmatched: 12. The CDR3 DNA is TGTGCCAGCAGCCAAGGCACTAGCGGGATAAGAATCCGAGAGACCCAGTACTTC. Its translation is CASSQGTSGIRIRETQYF.

The table lists this clone with a count of one. V and J are TRBV28 and TRBJ1-2; D is unclear. CDR1 is MDHEN, CDR2 SYDVKM, per germline. The CDR3 is 14 amino acids. V lost 6 bases and J 2 bases, leaving 13 bases between the germline ends. The CDR3, as DNA: TGTGCCAGCAGCGTAAGGGATGGGAACTATGGCTACACCTTC. Its protein product is CASSVRDGNYGYTF.

CDR3 nucleotides: TGTGCCAGCAGTTCAGACAGGGGGCGCTTCGCTGAAGCTTTCTTT. Its protein product is CASSSDRGRFAEAFF. The chain joins TRBV28 to TRBJ1-1; 10 bases are shared with TRBD1. Trimming removed 4 bases from V and 6 bases from J; junction bases left unmatched: 8. Germline loops: CDR1 MDHEN, CDR2 SYDVKM. This CDR3 has 15 residues.

The chain combines TRBV7-8 with TRBJ2-1; 10 bases are a match to TRBD2. J lost 8 bases, V lost 6 bases, and 10 bases had no gene match. The CDR3 length is 15 residues. The germline V gene encodes CDR1 SGHVS and CDR2 FQNEAQ. DNA of the CDR3: TGTGCCAGCAGGCAACTAGCGGGAAGTGGGGATGAGCAGTTCTTC. Translated: CASRQLAGSGDEQFF. Together with reference TRBV7-8 and TRBJ2-1, the CDR3 gives the full variable domain: GAGVSQSPRYKVAKRGQDVALRCDPISGHVSLFWYQQALGQGPEFLTYFQNEAQLDKSGLPSDRFFAERPEGSVSTLKIQRTQQEDSAVYLCASRQLAGSGDEQFFGPGTRLTVL.

The J gene is TRBJ2-2, the V gene TRBV7-9; the D gene is possibly TRBD1 (6 bases). Germline assignment: CDR1 SEHNR and CDR2 FQNEAQ (reference sequence). The CDR3 is 15 residues long. With 4 bases removed from V and 3 bases from J, the gap between germline ends came to 12 bases. The CDR3 spells CASSSGVLYTGELFF. CDR3 bases: TGTGCCAGCAGCTCAGGGGTCCTATACACCGGGGAGCTGTTTTTT.

The V call is TRBV9, the J call TRBJ1-4; perhaps TRBD1 as D (6 bases). Germline V gene sequence: CDR1 SGDLS, CDR2 YYNGEE. CDR3 length: 14 residues. V was trimmed by 4 bases and J by 2 bases, leaving 9 bases between them. The CDR3 is CASSPTGTNEKLFF. The CDR3 coding sequence is TGTGCCAGCAGCCCAACAGGGACTAATGAAAAACTGTTTTTT.

Notes on this clone: A far larger clone lies a single base away; this is likely a read error. Distinct nucleotide sequences in the sample also encode this CDR3. The chain employs TRBV19 and TRBJ2-2, with D tentatively TRBD2 (5 bases). Germline CDR1 LNHDA, CDR2 SQIVND (reference sequence). The CDR3 loop spans 11 amino acids. Here the CDR3 reads CASSNHGELFF. CDR3 nucleotide sequence: TGTGCCAGTAGTAACCACGGGGAGTTGTTTTTT.

A word on this clone: Other DNA sequences in the same sample also yield this CDR3. The chain couples TRBV7-9 to TRBJ2-5; 11 bases map to TRBD2. The end of the DNA fits TRBJ2-7 better, so the J call may be wrong. Germline CDR1 SEHNR, CDR2 FQNEAQ (reference sequence). The CDR3 has 14 residues. For the CDR3, the DNA is TGTGCCAGCAGCTTAGCCCTAGCGGGGGGCGAGCAGTACTTC. Amino acids: CASSLALAGGEQYF.

The chain recombines TRBV9 with TRBJ1-1; 8 bases align to TRBD1. With 2 bases clipped from V and 4 bases from J, the junction kept 1 base outside the gene matches. This CDR3 has 13 residues. Per germline, CDR1 SGDLS and CDR2 YYNGEE. The CDR3 spells CASSVGQGTEAFF. The CDR3 DNA sequence: TGTGCCAGCAGCGTTGGACAGGGCACTGAAGCTTTCTTT.

This clone turned up a few times. Likely a read error: the CDR3 ends without its conserved phenylalanine or tryptophan. This chain links TRBV5-1 with TRBJ2-6; D call uncertain. The CDR3 extends over 12 amino acids. Trimming took 7 bases from V and 4 from J, leaving 6 bases between them. CDR1 is SGHRS and CDR2 is YFSETQ in the germline V gene. CDR3 in DNA: TGCGCCAGCGGCGAGGGGGCCAACGTCCTGACTCTC. Translated, it gives CASGEGANVLTL.

The genes are TRBV2 and TRBJ2-7; D not resolved. V lost 6 bases, J lost 2 bases, and 11 bases lay in between. This CDR3 contains 13 residues. Germline CDR1 reads SNHLY; CDR2 reads FYNNEI. CDR3 residues: CASSRDQTYEQYF. CDR3 in DNA: TGTGCCAGCAGCCGAGACCAAACCTACGAGCAGTACTTC.

CDR3 sequence reads: CASSLGYGNTEAFF. CDR3 nucleotide sequence: TGTGCCAGCAGTTTGGGGTATGGGAACACTGAAGCTTTCTTT. This chain uses TRBV28 with TRBJ1-1; D ambiguous. Germline values: CDR1 MDHEN, CDR2 SYDVKM. Trimming cost V 3 bases and J 1 base, with 9 bases left between them. The CDR3 contains 14 residues.

About this clone: Other DNA sequences in this specimen translate into the identical CDR3. V gene TRBV5-1 combines with J gene TRBJ1-2; D is uncertain. CDR1 SGHRS and CDR2 YFSETQ come from the germline V gene. Trimming took 0 bases from V and 7 from J, leaving 4 bases between them. This CDR3 has 11 residues. CDR3 residues: CASSLEGGYTF. In nucleotides, the CDR3 is TGCGCCAGCAGCTTGGAAGGTGGCTACACCTTC.

The V call is TRBV5-4, the J call TRBJ2-2, with 12 bases lining up with TRBD2. After removal of 1 base from V and 7 bases from J, the junction contained 8 bases not matched to a gene. Germline values: CDR1 SGHNT, CDR2 YYREEE (reference sequence). CDR3 length equals 17 residues. This CDR3 is CASSLSASGRAYGELFF. The CDR3 region has the DNA TGTGCCAGCAGCTTGTCCGCTAGCGGGAGGGCTTACGGGGAGCTGTTTTTT.

The V call is TRBV28, the J call TRBJ2-5, with D possibly being TRBD1 (6 bases). V lost 6 bases and J lost 2, with 10 bases in between. Germline V lookup: CDR1 MDHEN, CDR2 SYDVKM. CDR3 length equals 13 residues. The CDR3 spells CASRLQGQETQYF. As DNA, the CDR3 is TGTGCCAGCAGACTACAGGGACAAGAGACCCAGTACTTC.

V is TRBV4-3 and J is TRBJ2-2; D is ambiguous. Germline V lookup: CDR1 LGHNA, CDR2 YSLEER. Trimming took off 4 bases at V and 4 bases at J, with 10 bases between the two ends. This CDR3 comprises 14 residues. The CDR3 here is CASSPIGSTGELFF. The CDR3 region has the DNA TGCGCCAGCAGCCCTATCGGGTCCACCGGGGAGCTGTTTTTT.

The genes are TRBV19 and TRBJ2-1; 9 nucleotides agree with TRBD1. The CDR3 is made up of 14 amino acids. Unmatched junction bases numbered 5, after V lost 6 bases and J lost 5 bases. Germline CDR1 is LNHDA and CDR2 is SQIVND (reference sequence). The DNA for the CDR3 is TGTGCCAGTAGGTTGGACAGGGGTCACAATGAGCAGTTCTTC. The encoded protein is CASRLDRGHNEQFF.

This chain connects TRBV5-4 to TRBJ2-7, with D perhaps matching TRBD1 (5 bases). The CDR3 totals 14 residues. Germline CDR1 reads SGHNT; CDR2 reads YYREEE (reference sequence). The V end lost 4 bases, the J end lost 0 bases, and 11 bases lay between the germline ends. CDR3 nucleotide sequence: TGTGCCAGCAGCGTCTCAGGGTACTCCTACGAGCAGTACTTC. It encodes CASSVSGYSYEQYF.

This clone has at least ten counts. The chain is built from TRBV2 and TRBJ2-5; D not certain. CDR3 length: 12 residues. The germline V gene encodes CDR1 SNHLY and CDR2 FYNNEI. Trimming took off 6 bases at V and 2 bases at J, with 7 bases between the two ends. CDR3 residues: CASSPSQETQYF. The CDR3 bases are TGTGCCAGCAGCCCCAGTCAAGAGACCCAGTACTTC.

There are a few counts of this clone. The genes are TRBV27 and TRBJ1-5, with TRBD1 matching over 8 bases. The CDR3 loop spans 16 amino acids. The germline V gene encodes CDR1 MNHEY and CDR2 SMNVEV (reference sequence). V lost 5 bases, J lost 1 base, and 7 bases stayed unmatched. The CDR3 reads CASSPLDRGSNQPQHF. Here the CDR3 DNA reads TGTGCCAGCAGTCCCCTCGACAGGGGCAGCAATCAGCCCCAGCATTTT.

The chain has TRBV4-3 and TRBJ1-2, with D perhaps matching TRBD1 (5 bases). In germline, CDR1 is LGHNA, CDR2 YSLEER. Trimming removed 0 bases at V and 4 bases at J, with 15 bases between. The CDR3 is 16 amino acids. The DNA for the CDR3 is TGCGCCAGCAGCCAAGACCCTCAGGGAGGGGCCTATGGCTACACCTTC. Protein product: CASSQDPQGGAYGYTF.

The chain's CDR3 is CASSQDLYSPQYQETQYF. CDR3 in DNA: TGCGCCAGCAGCCAAGATCTCTACTCCCCACAGTACCAAGAGACCCAGTACTTC. The chain employs TRBV4-1 and TRBJ2-5; D is uncertain. Germline lookup yields CDR1 MGHRA and CDR2 YSYEKL. The V and J ends lost 0 bases and 0 bases respectively, with 17 bases between them. This CDR3 contains 18 residues.